This record concerns one TCR beta chain sequence. The sample originates from a study of control samples from healthy donors and cancer patients. The V and J ends lost 3 bases and 4 bases respectively, with 6 bases between them. The germline CDR1 and CDR2 sequences are DFQATT and SNEGSKA (reference sequence). This CDR3 contains 11 residues. Clones were sequenced by immunoSEQ multiplex PCR, and TCRdb holds only the in-frame ones, with some missing. Among over 150,000 clones listed, roughly 94% were seen once. Sequenced input: PBMCs. This clonotype originated in a man aged 55 to 70 with colorectal cancer. The chain combines TRBV20-1 with TRBJ1-2; maybe TRBD1 (5 bases). The CDR3 DNA is TGCAGTGCTAGGGACATCTATGGCTACACCTTC. Its protein is CSARDIYGYTF.